Included here is one TCR beta chain sequence, with context. The antigen is undetermined. Assay: immunoSEQ multiplex PCR; the TCRdb copy retains only in-frame clones and omits some. The sample contains about 21,000 clones, around four fifths of which appear only once. The CDR3 length is 15 residues. V gave up 7 bases and J gave up 5 bases; unmatched junction bases: 13. Germline loops: CDR1 GTSNPN, CDR2 SVGIG (reference sequence). The data derive from a study of CD4+ T cells in melanoma. General observations from the study: CD8+ T cell, macrophage and B cell function reportedly correlated with neoantigen-specific CD4+ T cells.

The V call is TRBV30, the J call TRBJ2-5; 10 nucleotides align to TRBD2. This TCR derives from a human donor with melanoma. CDR3 sequence reads: CAYRGSGGLEETQYF. The CDR3, as DNA: TGTGCCTACCGGGGTAGCGGGGGGCTTGAGGAGACCCAGTACTTC.